This passage covers 22 T cell receptor beta chains from one sample sequenced in a study of vaccination effects on CD4 cells after COVID-19. The antigens these receptors bind are not known. Measured with immunoSEQ multiplex PCR; TCRdb has only the in-frame clones, and not every one. Of about 25,000 clones listed, approximately 73% are singletons. When 10 to 11 days of culture had elapsed, CD4+ T cells were isolated. Sample: CD4+ T cells from PBMCs cultured without peptide, taken before COVID-19 vaccination. The receptors shown here come from a human donor who received a COVID-19 vaccine.

This clone was seen once. This rearrangement joins TRBV11-2 to TRBJ2-5; 13 bases line up with TRBD2. After removal of 5 bases from V and 4 bases from J, the junction contained 13 bases not matched to a gene. The V gene's germline CDR1 is SGHAT and CDR2 FQNNGV. This CDR3 has 18 amino acids. CDR3 in DNA: TGTGCCAGCAGCCGTACTAGCGGGGGGGCAGGGTTCGGAGAGACCCAGTACTTC. Its translation: CASSRTSGGAGFGETQYF.

This chain uses TRBV5-1 with TRBJ1-4; no reliable D call. The length of the CDR3 is 14 residues. The germline gives CDR1 SGHRS, CDR2 YFSETQ. V was cut by 1 base and J by 4 bases, with 8 bases left in between. CDR3 sequence: CASSLSARNEKLFF. The CDR3, as DNA: TGCGCCAGCAGCTTGTCGGCCCGTAATGAAAAACTGTTTTTT.

The rearrangement joins TRBV5-6 to TRBJ1-1; D call uncertain. Germline lookup yields CDR1 SGHDT and CDR2 YYEEEE. This CDR3 has 14 residues. Trimming cost V 0 bases and J 3 bases, with 9 bases left between them. The CDR3 protein is CASSLGLWDTEAFF. The CDR3 DNA reads TGTGCCAGCAGCTTGGGGCTTTGGGACACTGAAGCTTTCTTT.

V gene TRBV6-6 combines with J gene TRBJ1-2; 8 bases line up with TRBD1. CDR1 MNHNY and CDR2 SVGAGI come from the germline V gene (reference sequence). The CDR3 is 14 amino acids. V lost 6 bases, J lost 5 bases, and 8 bases stayed unmatched. CDR3 nucleotide sequence: TGTGCCAGCAGCCCGGGACAGGCGGTTTATGGCTACACCTTC. Its translation: CASSPGQAVYGYTF.

CDR3 amino acids: CASSLKFGREVTGELFF. The DNA of the CDR3 is TGTGCCAGCAGCTTGAAGTTCGGCAGGGAAGTCACCGGGGAGCTGTTTTTT. V and J are TRBV5-4 and TRBJ2-2, with a weak D call TRBD1 (5 bases). Germline loops: CDR1 SGHNT, CDR2 YYREEE (reference sequence). The CDR3 spans 17 residues. V lost 1 base and J lost 4, with 17 bases in between.

In its sample, this clone was seen once. CDR3 bases: TGTGCCAGCAGCTTAGCGCAGAACACTGAAGCTTTCTTT. Protein: CASSLAQNTEAFF. V usage is TRBV7-8 and J usage is TRBJ1-1; D not certain. Deletions cut 0 bases from V and 1 base from J, with 3 bases between. CDR3 length: 13 residues. The germline V gene has CDR1 SGHVS and CDR2 FQNEAQ.

In its sample, this clone was seen a few times. V usage is TRBV3-1 (or the pseudogene TRBV3-2) and J usage is TRBJ2-7; 7 nucleotides line up with TRBD2. The CDR3 contains 14 residues. Losses at the gene ends were 4 bases for V and 4 bases for J; bases not matched to a gene: 7. Germline CDR1 is LGHDT and CDR2 is YNNKEL (reference sequence). CDR3 sequence reads: CASSPHAGVYEQYF. In DNA form, the CDR3 reads TGTGCCAGCAGCCCCCACGCGGGGGTATACGAGCAGTACTTC.

The chain is built from TRBV25-1 and TRBJ1-1; D ambiguous. Germline CDR1 MGHDK, CDR2 SYGVNS. Between the trimmed V and J ends, which lost 3 bases and 3 bases, there was a span of 14 bases. The CDR3 sequence is 15 residues long. CDR3 coding DNA: TGTGCCAGCAGTGATCCGGCGGGGATGGACACTGAAGCTTTCTTT. Amino acid sequence: CASSDPAGMDTEAFF.

This sequence joins TRBV5-1 and TRBJ1-1, with no clear D. Germline values: CDR1 SGHRS, CDR2 YFSETQ. The CDR3 sequence is 13 residues long. Trimming left V 5 bases short and J 6 bases short, with 14 bases between. The CDR3, as DNA: TGCGCCAGCAGAGATCTCTCCGCTGCTGAAGCTTTCTTT. Its protein is CASRDLSAAEAFF. Variable domain in full (rest from reference TRBV5-1 and TRBJ1-1): KAGVTQTPRYLIKTRGQQVTLSCSPISGHRSVSWYQQTPGQGLQFLFEYFSETQRNKGNFPGRFSGRQFSNSRSEMNVSTLELGDSALYLCASRDLSAAEAFFGQGTRLTVV.

This sequence joins TRBV3-1 (or the pseudogene TRBV3-2) and TRBJ1-4; 8 bases fit TRBD1. V was pared by 4 bases and J by 5 bases, with 6 bases of the junction left unmatched. CDR1 and CDR2 (germline): LGHDT, YNNKEL (reference sequence). CDR3 size: 15 residues. This CDR3 reads CASSLGQGGNEKLFF. In nucleotides, the CDR3 is TGTGCCAGCAGCCTAGGACAGGGAGGAAATGAAAAACTGTTTTTT.

The chain links TRBV6-5 to TRBJ2-4; D not resolved. V gave up 0 bases and J gave up 4 bases, with 4 bases separating them. CDR1 is MNHEY and CDR2 is SVGAGI in the germline V gene. The CDR3 is 13 amino acids. The CDR3 here is CASSYSLKNIQYF. CDR3 nucleotide sequence: TGTGCCAGCAGTTACTCTTTGAAAAACATTCAGTACTTC.

V and J are TRBV21-1 and TRBJ1-1; the table's D call, TRBD1, has no DNA check behind it. TRBV21-1 constitutes a pseudogene. The CDR3 has 13 residues. The CDR3 spells CASARDRNTEAFF. Written as DNA, the CDR3 is TGTGCCAGCGCCAGGGATAGGAACACTGAAGCTTTCTTT.

V is TRBV30 and J is TRBJ1-4; no definite D call. Per the germline V gene, CDR1 is GTSNPN and CDR2 is SVGIG (reference sequence). Trimming removed 4 bases at V and 5 bases at J, with 14 bases between. This CDR3 is built from 14 residues. The CDR3 region has the DNA TGTGCCTGGACCCGGGCATTATCAAATGAAAAACTGTTTTTT. This encodes CAWTRALSNEKLFF.

The CDR3 DNA reads TGTGCCAGCAGTGAAGCCCGCGGACAGGGGAGTAGAGGGGAGCTGTTTTTT. Protein product: CASSEARGQGSRGELFF. The V gene is TRBV2, the J gene TRBJ2-2, with 9 nucleotides matching TRBD1. Germline CDR1 and CDR2: SNHLY and FYNNEI. Trimming cost V 0 bases and J 8 bases; bases outside gene matches: 10. CDR3 length equals 17 residues.

CDR3 sequence: CASSFKWGSSFEETNTGELFF. In DNA form, the CDR3 reads TGTGCCAGCAGTTTTAAATGGGGCAGTTCTTTCGAAGAGACGAACACCGGGGAGCTGTTTTTT. The V and J genes are TRBV28 and TRBJ2-2, with a weak D call TRBD1 (5 bases). Germline values: CDR1 MDHEN, CDR2 SYDVKM. The CDR3 is 21 amino acids. The V end was cut by 3 bases, the J end by 0 bases, with 26 bases between.

This rearrangement joins TRBV6-6 to TRBJ1-2, with a possible D match to TRBD1 (5 bases). The CDR3 runs to 16 residues. Germline values: CDR1 MNHNY, CDR2 SVGAGI (reference sequence). Trimming took off 2 bases at V and 5 bases at J, with 18 bases between the two ends. Here the CDR3 DNA reads TGTGCCAGCAGTTACCGCGGGCAGGGAAAGGGGTATGGCTACACCTTC. Its protein is CASSYRGQGKGYGYTF.

The V and J genes are TRBV7-9 and TRBJ2-3; TRBD2 matches 10 bases. The CDR3 sequence is 17 residues long. Germline CDR1 is SEHNR and CDR2 is FQNEAQ (reference sequence). V shed 4 bases, J shed 3 bases, and the junction held 10 bases outside the gene matches. CDR3 in amino acids: CASSSPIAGGRTDTQYF. CDR3 nucleotide sequence: TGTGCCAGCAGCTCGCCTATAGCGGGGGGCAGGACAGATACGCAGTATTTT.

This clone was seen just once. The rearrangement joins TRBV19 to TRBJ1-1; D is perhaps TRBD1 (6 bases). V gave up 10 bases and J gave up 4 bases, with 19 bases separating them. Germline V gene data show CDR1 as LNHDA and CDR2 as SQIVND (reference sequence). The CDR3 is made up of 14 amino acids. This CDR3 reads CATRWGGRATEAFF. In DNA, the CDR3 is TGTGCCACTAGATGGGGGGGGCGTGCCACTGAAGCTTTCTTT.

The rearrangement links TRBV7-9 to TRBJ1-2; D gene unclear. The CDR3 has 14 amino acids. V was pared by 4 bases and J by 4 bases, with 13 bases between. Germline CDR1 is SEHNR and CDR2 is FQNEAQ (reference sequence). The CDR3 region is CASSSAARGYGYTF. For the CDR3, the DNA is TGTGCCAGCAGCTCTGCTGCACGGGGCTATGGCTACACCTTC.

This clone ranks as medium-sized. This chain uses TRBV4-1 with TRBJ1-1; D may be TRBD1 (6 bases). V was cut by 4 bases and J by 6 bases, with 21 bases left in between. CDR3 length equals 16 residues. Germline V gives CDR1 MGHRA, CDR2 YSYEKL. This CDR3 is CASSLTETGGRAEAFF. CDR3 in DNA: TGCGCCAGCAGCCTAACGGAAACGGGGGGCAGGGCTGAAGCTTTCTTT.

V and J are TRBV6-1 and TRBJ1-2; D remains unclear. The germline V gene has CDR1 MNHNS and CDR2 SASEGT. V gave up 0 bases and J gave up 4 bases, with 18 bases separating them. There are 17 residues in the CDR3. The CDR3 sequence is CASSEARQLQQLYGYTF. The CDR3 DNA is TGTGCCAGCAGTGAAGCGCGTCAGCTACAGCAACTCTATGGCTACACCTTC.

This clone has just one count. V usage is TRBV7-2 and J usage is TRBJ1-5, with 8 bases lining up with TRBD1. This CDR3 spans 17 amino acids. CDR1 is SGHTA and CDR2 is FQGNSA in the germline V gene. With 5 bases clipped from V and 3 bases from J, the junction kept 12 bases outside the gene matches. The CDR3 is CASSPRQGFSSNQPQHF. In DNA, the CDR3 is TGTGCCAGCAGCCCAAGACAGGGGTTCTCTTCCAATCAGCCCCAGCATTTT.